This T cell receptor beta chain was obtained from a study of tumor-infiltrating lymphocytes in primary liver carcinoma. Constant-region priming of about 520 ng total RNA yielded TCR beta cDNA. For TCR beta, libraries were produced by three nested multiplex PCR rounds using slightly modified ARM-PCR. TRBV1-TRBV30 forward primers and a C-beta reverse primer were used in the first two PCR rounds, which each ran for about 11 cycles. TCRdb re-called the multiplex PCR reads with MiXCR, one entry per CDR3 protein. The sample has around 25,000 distinct CDR3 sequences, 78% seen once. Study-wide findings and caveats: The study found a significantly higher top-250-clone fraction in tumors than in blood (p = 0.039).

Looked up from germline, CDR1 is SGHVS and CDR2 is FQNEAQ. The CDR3 length is 15 residues. Trimming cost V 5 bases and J 5 bases, with 19 bases left between them. With respect to this clonotype: What it binds is not known.

It was from roughly 20-30 mg of unsorted bulk tissue that RNA and DNA were co-extracted. Those sampled were patients whose primary liver carcinoma was treated by surgical resection. Every tumor specimen contained over 85% viable tumor cells. This TCR was recovered from a man in his forties with primary liver carcinoma and hepatitis B virus infection. This chain joins TRBV7-8 and TRBJ2-7, with D perhaps given as TRBD1 or TRBD2 (6 bases each). Material: liver tumor tissue from sampling region 3. Subset defined: tumor region T3, left-lateral pole. CDR3 region: CASSIGTGAVHEQYF. CDR3 nucleotides: TGTGCCAGCAGCATCGGTACGGGGGCCGTCCACGAGCAGTACTTC.